This T cell receptor beta chain appears in the sequencing data of a study of T cell responses to AZD1222 COVID-19 vaccine. General observations from the study: The repertoires were collected only after the peak T cell response. At baseline, just six AZD1222 recipients tested seropositive. The donors showed a predominance of white British ancestry and of females, with possible underestimation of clonal diversity.

Germline-derived CDR1 and CDR2 are LGHNA and YSLEER. This CDR3 contains 16 residues. V was trimmed by 2 bases and J by 2 bases, leaving 15 bases between them. Of note for this clone: Its antigen remains unidentified.

Clones were read by immunoSEQ multiplex PCR, and TCRdb kept only the in-frame ones, dropping some. The sample consists of more than 110,000 clones, 70% to 90% of them appearing once. V usage is TRBV4-3 and J usage is TRBJ1-2, with D tentatively TRBD1 (5 bases). This material consisted of peripheral blood, taken on day 0 of AZD1222 vaccination. This TCR was recovered from an adult in good health. The DNA of the CDR3 is TGCGCCAGCAGCCAAACAGAGGGACCGCACAACTATGGCTACACCTTC. It is translated as CASSQTEGPHNYGYTF.